This T cell receptor beta chain is drawn from a study of T-cell memory formation after mild COVID-19 (dated by TCRdb to the early 2020s). At the level of the whole study: TCR sequence clusters from the two donors were found to be largely donor specific. Two young, previously healthy adult volunteers made up the cohort, one male and one female. T-cell clones expanding and contracting after mild COVID-19 in a couple of donors were tracked by longitudinal TCRalpha and TCRbeta repertoire sequencing. On the study overall, not on this receptor specifically: The study covered only a couple of mild cases, and larger cohorts including severe cases with pre-infection samples were considered necessary. SARS-CoV-2 specificity of the second-wave clones peaking on day 37 was not confirmed. Contracting CD4+ clones turned up mainly in the CM and EM memory subsets, whereas EMRA was where CD8+ clones were enriched. Balanced CD4/CD8 phenotypes were observed for clones contracting from day 15 to 85, whereas a bias towards CD4+ was observed for a second wave of clones expanding from day 15 to 37. Some responding clones were found in pre-infection memory, which suggests that pre-existing cross-reactive memory T cells took part in the SARS-CoV-2 response.

PBMCs were isolated by Ficoll-Paque density gradient centrifugation. To note about this clonotype: There is no known antigen for this receptor. Nothing much larger sits one base from this clone, and base qualities are not available.

For sequencing, an Illumina NovaSeq 6000 was employed. cDNA libraries for TCRalpha and TCRbeta were prepared by 5'RACE using constant-segment primers, with sample barcodes and unique molecular identifiers added. Trizol reagent was used to extract RNA from every sample. Library amplification was performed in two PCR steps, and a second sample barcode and Illumina TruSeq adapters were introduced in the second step. Sequencing of the libraries was done on an Illumina NovaSeq, producing 2 x 150 bp paired-end reads. Per the authors' processing: Reads were demultiplexed and collapsed into UMI-guided consensus sequences with migec v1.2.7. Using mixcr v2.1.11, the UMI consensuses were aligned to TRA and TRB V and J templates and assembled into clonotypes. Expanded or contracted clonotypes were those called significant by both edgeR and NoisET, with noise models trained on biological replicates. For edgeR calls, a false discovery rate-adjusted p below 0.01 and a log2 fold-change threshold of 1 were applied. As an exploratory analysis of dynamics, max-normalized trajectories of the 1000 most abundant clonotypes were examined by PCA with hierarchical clustering. Separately sequenced CD4+ and CD8+ repertoires were used to assign a CD4 or CD8 phenotype to each responding clone. The public reads were run again by TCRdb, first through fastp at Q25 and then through MiXCR, and only productive beta chains were kept. Identical CDR3 proteins give one entry, which carries the most common genes and DNA. TCRdb, not the authors, supplied the V and J calls. For this sample the table gives a few hundred thousand distinct CDR3 sequences, of which approximately 25% were detected only once. The top ten clonotypes cover roughly an eighth of the sample.

The germline V gene specifies SGHRS as CDR1 and YFSETQ as CDR2. The CDR3 runs 16 residues from the cysteine to the phenylalanine. The entry retains the CDR3 DNA only, 48 bases that are in frame from base 1. The V end loses 0 bases and the J end loses 2 bases, and a stretch of 14 bases separates them. The chain uses TRBV5-1 and TRBJ2-5; no D gene can be assigned with confidence. The origin of this receptor is an adult woman who had mild COVID-19 (a few samples of this study predate the infection). The sample titles of this study are shuffled in the database, so cell type and time point are left out; the donor was told from shared clones. Input material: PBMCs or a T cell subset sorted from them (not recorded which). The bases are TGCGCCAGCAGCTTGGCCCGGATGAGTCCTCAAGAGACCCAGTACTTC. This gives the protein CASSLARMSPQETQYF.